The 27 T cell receptor beta chains presented below share a single source sample, sequenced in a study of blood T cells in healthy people across ages. The second PCR ran about 6 to 12 cycles with a sample-barcoded 5' primer and J-beta primers. One entry per CDR3 protein results from TCRdb running MiXCR on the 5' RACE reads. The sample consists of about 800,000 distinct CDR3 sequences, 25% of them appearing once. This same sample was also taken into another study, of T cells of mothers and their children.

Sequencing used blood. These receptors came from a boy aged 10-17 years in good health.

The chain uses TRBV6-2 or TRBV6-3 and TRBJ1-4; D remains unclear. Deletions cut 6 bases from V and 14 bases from J, with 22 bases between. This CDR3 contains 14 residues. CDR1 and CDR2 (germline): MNHEY, SVGEGT. CDR3 sequence: CASRSPRPGDHLFF. CDR3 coding DNA: TGTGCCAGCAGGTCCCCTCGTCCGGGAGACCATCTGTTTTTT.

The CDR3 DNA sequence: TGCGCCAGCAGCCACCCCGCGGGCGACCCTGGAAACACCATATATTTT. Amino acids: CASSHPAGDPGNTIYF. The rearrangement joins TRBV4-1 to TRBJ1-3, with D uncertain. The CDR3 is 16 residues long. CDR1 is MGHRA, CDR2 YSYEKL, per germline. Trimming took off 3 bases at V and 2 bases at J, with 14 bases between the two ends.

This clonotype was detected a few times. The rearrangement links TRBV18 to TRBJ2-5; 11 nucleotides line up with TRBD2. CDR1 is KGHSH and CDR2 is LQKENI in the germline V gene. Trimming took 4 bases from V and 2 from J; bases not matched to a gene: 3. The CDR3 spans 15 residues. CDR3 bases: TGTGCCAGCTCACGGGGACTAGCGGTACAAGAGACCCAGTACTTC. It encodes CASSRGLAVQETQYF.

This clonotype was seen only a few times. V gene TRBV30 combines with J gene TRBJ1-1; D unclear. V was cut by 3 bases and J by 6 bases, with 14 bases left in between. The CDR3 contains 13 residues. Germline CDR1 and CDR2: GTSNPN and SVGIG (reference sequence). The CDR3 sequence is CAWRQRSRSEAFF. CDR3 DNA sequence: TGTGCCTGGAGGCAACGTTCCAGGTCTGAAGCTTTCTTT.

This clonotype has only a few counts. The chain couples TRBV12-5 to TRBJ1-1; weak D call: TRBD1 (5 bases). The CDR3 contains 13 residues. V was trimmed by 3 bases and J by 4 bases, leaving 9 bases between them. From germline, CDR1 is LGHNT and CDR2 FRNRAP. CDR3 in DNA: TGTGCTAGTGGTTTAGGGGCATCCACTGAAGCTTTCTTT. Residues: CASGLGASTEAFF.

The chain couples TRBV5-5 to TRBJ2-1; no firm D call. Germline CDR1 is SGHKS and CDR2 is YYEKEE (reference sequence). CDR3 size: 15 residues. V was clipped by 2 bases and J by 3 bases, with 12 bases between them. CDR3 nucleotide sequence: TGTGCCAGCAGCTTTCAGGCAGGAAGCTACAATGAGCAGTTCTTC. Translated: CASSFQAGSYNEQFF.

The genes are TRBV6-1 and TRBJ1-2; a possible D gene is TRBD1 (5 bases). Trimming shortened V by 8 bases and J by 3 bases, and 13 bases separated the two germline ends. The CDR3 extends over 13 amino acids. The germline CDR1 and CDR2 sequences are MNHNS and SASEGT. As DNA, the CDR3 is TGTGCCAGCTCAGACGACAGCTACTATGGCTACACCTTC. It is translated as CASSDDSYYGYTF.

This clonotype was counted a few times. This chain links TRBV29-1 with TRBJ1-2; D call uncertain. CDR3 length: 11 residues. Trimming pared 6 bases from V and 3 bases from J, leaving 8 bases between. Germline lookup yields CDR1 SQVTM and CDR2 ANQGSEA. In nucleotides, the CDR3 is TGCAGCGTCGCGGGATACTATGGCTACACCTTC. Protein sequence: CSVAGYYGYTF.

J is TRBJ2-5 and V is TRBV6-2 or TRBV6-3, with a possible D match to TRBD1 (5 bases). Near its end, the DNA agrees better with TRBJ2-7, so the J call may be wrong. Germline V lookup: CDR1 MNHEY, CDR2 SVGEGT. This CDR3 is built from 14 residues. CDR3 sequence reads: CASSYQGISYEQYF. CDR3 nucleotide sequence: TGTGCCAGCAGTTACCAGGGAATCAGCTACGAGCAGTACTTC.

This chain connects TRBV20-1 to TRBJ2-4, with 8 bases that match TRBD2. The germline V gene has CDR1 DFQATT and CDR2 SNEGSKA (reference sequence). V trimming: 2 bases; J trimming: 0 bases; junction bases outside the gene matches: 0. The CDR3 loop spans 14 amino acids. In DNA form, the CDR3 reads TGCAGTGCTAGAACTAGCGGAGCCAAAAACATTCAGTACTTC. It translates to CSARTSGAKNIQYF.

This clonotype turned up a few times. The CDR3: CASSLLLGNEKLFF. The CDR3 region has the DNA TGTGCCAGCAGCCTGTTGCTAGGGAATGAAAAACTGTTTTTT. The chain has TRBV7-6 and TRBJ1-4; no firm D call. Germline V gives CDR1 SGHVS, CDR2 FNYEAQ. Trimming cost V 5 bases and J 5 bases, with 12 bases left between them. The CDR3 length is 14 residues.

The V and J genes are TRBV12-3 or TRBV12-4 and TRBJ2-5; TRBD2 matches at 11 bases. The end of the DNA is better explained by TRBJ2-7, so the J call may be wrong. This CDR3 has 15 residues. In DNA form, the CDR3 reads TGTGCCAGCAGTCCCCGGCCTAGCGGGGGGAACGAGCAGTACTTC. Amino acids: CASSPRPSGGNEQYF.

The CDR3 sequence is CATSRERLTEAFF. The CDR3 nucleotides read TGTGCCACCAGCAGGGAGCGTCTCACTGAAGCTTTCTTT. The chain uses TRBV15 and TRBJ1-1; D is ambiguous. V lost 3 bases and J lost 4, with 9 bases in between. The CDR3 consists of 13 residues. From germline, CDR1 is LNHNV and CDR2 YYDKDF (reference sequence).

Only a few counts were recorded for this clonotype. The chain is built from TRBV23-1 and TRBJ2-7, with 12 positions matching TRBD1. TRBV23-1 is an ORF, and what it does is uncertain. The CDR3 spans 17 residues. The V segment lost 3 bases and the J segment 2 bases; nucleotides outside the gene matches: 8. The CDR3 spells CASSHTGTGGQAYEQYF. As DNA, the CDR3 is TGCGCCAGCAGTCATACCGGGACAGGGGGCCAGGCCTACGAGCAGTACTTC.

The rearrangement joins TRBV28 to TRBJ2-1; TRBD1 aligns across 10 bases. Germline assignment: CDR1 MDHEN and CDR2 SYDVKM. CDR3 size: 14 residues. J lost 15 bases, V lost 6 bases, and 14 bases had no gene match. The CDR3 loop reads CASSNDGTGAPMFF. The DNA of the CDR3 is TGTGCCAGCAGCAACGACGGGACAGGGGCCCCTATGTTCTTC.

This sequence joins TRBV7-2 and TRBJ2-3; D uncertain. CDR1 and CDR2 (germline): SGHTA, FQGNSA. The length of the CDR3 is 11 residues. V gave up 6 bases and J gave up 7 bases, with 8 bases separating them. In DNA form, the CDR3 reads TGTGCCAGCAGACGTTCTAATACGCAGTATTTT. Encoded protein: CASRRSNTQYF.

This clonotype has just a few counts. The chain carries TRBV25-1 and TRBJ2-5; 8 bases agree with TRBD2. The J call may be incorrect, as the DNA end agrees better with TRBJ2-1. Germline V gene lookup returns CDR1 MGHDK and CDR2 SYGVNS. This CDR3 region has 19 residues. CDR3 sequence reads: CASSDPTPSGSLSSNEQFF. In nucleotides, the CDR3 is TGTGCCAGCAGTGATCCGACCCCTAGCGGGTCCTTAAGCTCCAATGAGCAGTTCTTC.

This rearrangement joins TRBV29-1 to TRBJ2-7, with 9 positions matching TRBD1. The CDR3 runs to 16 residues. The V and J ends lost 0 bases and 4 bases, in that order; junction bases with no gene match: 10. Germline lookup yields CDR1 SQVTM and CDR2 ANQGSEA. CDR3 in DNA: TGCAGCGTTGAAGATCTTTCGGGACAGGGTCAATACGAGCAGTACTTC. This sequence encodes CSVEDLSGQGQYEQYF.

This clonotype has more than one count but fewer than ten. The rearrangement uses TRBV7-2 and TRBJ1-4; the match to TRBD1 covers 9 bases. V gave up 5 bases and J gave up 7 bases; unmatched junction bases: 11. Germline CDR1 reads SGHTA; CDR2 reads FQGNSA. The CDR3 is made up of 16 amino acids. Here the CDR3 reads CASSNSGTGRREKLFF. CDR3 in DNA: TGTGCCAGCAGCAACAGTGGGACAGGGCGACGTGAAAAACTGTTTTTT.

The V call is TRBV5-5, the J call TRBJ2-5; TRBD2 matches 9 bases. Trimming removed 2 bases from V and 5 bases from J; junction bases left unmatched: 7. The CDR3 is 15 residues long. Germline CDR1 SGHKS, CDR2 YYEKEE (reference sequence). Here the CDR3 reads CASSFSPSGDETQYF. CDR3 coding DNA: TGTGCCAGCAGCTTTTCCCCTAGCGGGGATGAGACCCAGTACTTC.

This clonotype was counted between two and nine times. The V call is TRBV21-1, the J call TRBJ2-7; the D segment call TRBD2 is taken from the table without a DNA check. TRBV21-1 is a recognized pseudogene. The CDR3 sequence is 18 residues long. The CDR3 bases are TGTGCCAGCAGCAAAGTTAGGTTAGCGGGAGGTCCCTCCTACGAGCAGTACTTC. This gives the protein CASSKVRLAGGPSYEQYF.

As to this clonotype: The junction shows a germline mismatch at one end, possibly a read error. The chain combines TRBV20-1 with TRBJ1-5, with D maybe TRBD1 (5 bases). Germline V gene lookup returns CDR1 DFQATT and CDR2 SNEGSKA (reference sequence). The CDR3 consists of 14 residues. The CDR3 coding sequence is TGCAGTGCTAGAGACCTACGGGGGGATCAACCCCAGCATTTT. Translated: CSARDLRGDQPQHF.

The chain uses TRBV5-1 and TRBJ2-5, with 7 bases lining up with TRBD1. In germline, CDR1 is SGHRS, CDR2 YFSETQ. J gave up 3 bases and V 7 bases, and 6 bases lay outside the gene matches. CDR3 length: 13 amino acids. CDR3 DNA: TGCGCCAGCCTTCGGACAGGCGAAGAGACCCAGTACTTC. Encoded protein: CASLRTGEETQYF.

J is TRBJ2-3 and V is TRBV29-1; possible D gene TRBD2, 6 bases. Looked up from germline, CDR1 is SQVTM and CDR2 is ANQGSEA. V was pared by 5 bases and J by 0 bases, with 12 bases between. The CDR3 runs to 14 residues. The CDR3 DNA reads as TGCAGCGTTTCTCTCGGGACTAGCACAGATACGCAGTATTTT. Protein product: CSVSLGTSTDTQYF.

The rearrangement uses TRBV28 and TRBJ2-3; the D call may be TRBD1 or TRBD2 (5 bases each). V shed 4 bases and J shed 2 bases, with 10 bases lying between them. The CDR3 loop spans 14 amino acids. The germline gives CDR1 MDHEN, CDR2 SYDVKM. The CDR3 sequence: CASSYGTATDTQYF. The CDR3 DNA is TGTGCCAGCAGTTACGGGACGGCCACAGATACGCAGTATTTT.

This clonotype has only a few counts. The chain couples TRBV6-2 or TRBV6-3 to TRBJ2-1; D might be TRBD1 or TRBD2, each matching 6 bases. The CDR3 length is 13 residues. V gave up 8 bases and J gave up 8 bases, with 16 bases separating them. Germline assignment: CDR1 MNHEY and CDR2 SVGEGT. CDR3 DNA: TGTGCCAGCCATCGGGGGCGGCGCGATGAGCAGTTCTTC. Protein product: CASHRGRRDEQFF.

This clonotype occurred a few times. The rearrangement joins TRBV28 to TRBJ1-2, with TRBD1 identical over 7 bases. Germline V gives CDR1 MDHEN, CDR2 SYDVKM. The CDR3 covers 15 residues. Losses at the gene ends were 6 bases for V and 3 bases for J; bases not matched to a gene: 10. The DNA of the CDR3 is TGTGCCAGCAGAGTAGGGCCAGGGGGGTACTATGGCTACACCTTC. It encodes CASRVGPGGYYGYTF.